This T cell receptor (beta chain) originates from a study of vaccination and CD4 T cells after COVID-19 (dated 2022 in TCRdb). About the full investigation: Every convalescent patient had a positive nasal swab PCR test for SARS-CoV-2, with mild disease in roughly 10 patients and severe disease in one. Six males and four females were included in the convalescent cohort, with two Hispanic individuals, seven Caucasians, two Asians and one multiracial person represented. As controls, cultures received a CEFX viral epitope pool (the positive control), an HIV-1 Nef peptide pool (the negative control), or no peptide at all. The spike-specific CD4+ TCR repertoire was compared before and after mRNA vaccination in 10 to 11 COVID-19 convalescent patients and a handful of infection-naive healthy vaccine recipients. Post-COVID blood samples were collected from convalescent patients a median of roughly 100 days after diagnosis, with a range of about 30 to 161 days. The time from the second vaccine dose to post-vaccine blood sampling had a median of roughly 79 days and ranged from about 14 to 250 days. Each participant got two doses of either the Pfizer-BioNTech BNT162b2 vaccine (n=8) or the Moderna mRNA-1273 vaccine (n=2). The cultures were stimulated with overlapping spike peptide pools from SARS-CoV-2 and from the common cold coronaviruses HCoV-NL63, HCoV-OC43 and HCoV-229E.

What the research found in general, with its limitations: Relatively few convalescent patients were included in the study, and early timepoints after natural infection were not analyzed. Among convalescent patients, a median about 86% of the SARS-CoV-2-reactive clones seen after vaccination appeared only after vaccination, which suggests priming specific to the vaccine. Although the median number of SARS-CoV-2-reactive clonotypes went up from roughly 23 after infection to around 39 after vaccination, the increase was not significant. Nearly all vaccine-specific clones in convalescent patients (304 of 307) were mono-reactive for SARS-CoV-2 spike rather than cross-reactive with common cold coronaviruses.

For CDR1 and CDR2, the germline V gene (reference sequence) lists DFQATT and SNEGSKA. Measured from the cysteine to the phenylalanine, the CDR3 is 13 residues long. The DNA shown is the 39-base CDR3, in frame from base 1. Unmatched junction bases come to 6, with V trimmed by 6 bases and J by 3 bases. Library prep was done by PCR. DNA from cultured CD4+ T cells underwent TCR sequencing with the Oncomine TCR Beta short-read assay at the Johns Hopkins FTIC core. Genomic DNA was extracted from the cultured CD4+ T cells with the QIAamp micro DNA kit. Oncomine TCR Beta libraries from cultured CD4+ T cells were pooled using unique dual indexes and sequenced on an Illumina iSeq 100. The paper's data handling went like this. Non-productive sequences were removed, and CDR3s that did not start with C, did not end with F or W, or were shorter than 7 amino acids were discarded. Antigen-specific clonotypes were identified with the MANAFEST web application by comparing peptide-stimulated wells with reference and other culture wells. An FDR below 0.05, an odds ratio above 5, and a productive frequency above 0.1% in at least two of three replicate wells were required for clones to be considered positive. Clonotypes that were significantly expanded in both SARS-CoV-2 spike wells and at least one common cold coronavirus spike condition were defined as cross-reactive. CDR3 homology was assessed with Levenshtein distances (stringdist) and unrooted phylogenetic trees (ape) in R version 3.6.1. The raw public data were reprocessed by TCRdb itself: fastp quality trimming at Q25, MiXCR clonotype calling, in-frame beta chains only. Each entry is one CDR3 protein sequence, shown with its most common DNA and genes. The V and J calls were determined by TCRdb, not by the authors. The sample data list tens of thousands of distinct CDR3 sequences, and 30% to 35% of these were observed just once. The top ten hold about an eighth of the sample.

On this clonotype: Its antigen is still unknown. The record has no base qualities; no much larger clone is one base away.

The sample's treatment or condition, from its label and the paper: approximately 10-day PBMC culture with coronavirus spike peptide pools or control peptides (ViraFEST assay). The study used the ViraFEST assay, which expanded antigen-specific T cells with peptide pools and then identified expanded clonotypes by TCR sequencing. Positive SARS-CoV-2 PCR tests in the convalescent patients dated from March to December 2020, before Alpha, Beta and Delta variants emerged in the United States. Over 1.5 million PBMCs per well were cultured in IMDM with approximately 5.2% human AB serum and around 10 IU/ml IL-2, plus 10 ug/ml peptide pools. Half of the culture medium was replaced with fresh IL-2-containing medium on days 3 and 7. Once the cells had been in culture for around ten days, the EasySep CD4+ T cell isolation kit was used to isolate CD4+ T cells by negative selection. Ficoll-Paque Plus gradient centrifugation was used to isolate PBMCs from whole blood, and the isolated PBMCs were then either used fresh or cryopreserved at -140C. In general, triplicate wells were set up for every culture condition.

The receptor was isolated from a human donor with COVID-19. What was sequenced was cultured CD4+ T cells from blood. The rearranged chain carries TRBV20-1 and TRBJ1-1, with 8 bases matching TRBD1. The DNA sequence follows: TGCAGTGCCCGGACAGGGATACACACTGAAGCTTTCTTT. Its coded protein is CSARTGIHTEAFF.